These 25 T cell receptor beta chains were all obtained from the same sample, sequenced in a study of response to subunit inactivated influenza vaccine. TCRdb itself ran the RT-PCR reads through MiXCR, one entry per CDR3 protein. The sample yields roughly 500,000 distinct CDR3 sequences, approximately 16% seen once. The starting material was CD4+ T cells sorted from PBMCs, obtained around 2 years after vaccination. These receptors came from a man between 45 and 75 years old who received an inactivated influenza vaccine.

This clonotype has a handful of counts. The V gene is TRBV20-1, the J gene TRBJ1-5, with D uncertain. Germline CDR1 is DFQATT and CDR2 is SNEGSKA (reference sequence). V was shortened by 6 bases and J by 3 bases, with 9 bases between the two germline ends. This CDR3 is built from 12 residues. The CDR3 is CSAANNNQPQHF. For the CDR3, the DNA is TGCAGTGCAGCCAATAACAATCAGCCCCAGCATTTT.

This clonotype appeared a few times. The chain links TRBV28 to TRBJ1-1; possibly TRBD1 for D (6 bases). The CDR3 is made up of 14 amino acids. The V gene lost 3 bases and the J gene lost 1 base, with 9 bases spanning the gap. The germline CDR1 and CDR2 sequences are MDHEN and SYDVKM. In nucleotides, the CDR3 is TGTGCCAGCAGTTTGGGACAACGGAACACTGAAGCTTTCTTT. It specifies CASSLGQRNTEAFF. Full variable domain (rest looked up from reference TRBV28 and TRBJ1-1): DVKVTQSSRYLVKRTGEKVFLECVQDMDHENMFWYRQDPGLGLRLIYFSYDVKMKEKGDIPEGYSVSREKKERFSLILESASTNQTSMYLCASSLGQRNTEAFFGQGTRLTVV.

The chain employs TRBV9 and TRBJ2-5; TRBD1 aligns across 8 bases. CDR1 and CDR2 (germline): SGDLS, YYNGEE. V dropped 0 bases and J dropped 0; count of bases not matched to a gene: 4. The CDR3 is 16 amino acids. DNA for the CDR3: TGTGCCAGCAGCGTAGGCCAGGGGGCTTACCAAGAGACCCAGTACTTC. Amino acids: CASSVGQGAYQETQYF.

This clonotype was recorded many times. The V gene is TRBV4-2, the J gene TRBJ2-7, with D unresolved. CDR1 is LGHNA, CDR2 YNFKEQ, per germline. V was trimmed by 0 bases and J by 7 bases, leaving 13 bases between them. The CDR3 length is 14 residues. The CDR3 loop is CASSQDNISGEQYF. The CDR3 bases are TGTGCCAGCAGCCAAGATAACATCTCCGGGGAGCAGTACTTC.

V usage is TRBV4-1 and J usage is TRBJ1-4, with TRBD1 identical over 8 bases. Germline assignment: CDR1 MGHRA and CDR2 YSYEKL. This CDR3 contains 18 residues. The V gene end was trimmed by 0 bases and the J gene end by 5 bases; junction bases not matched to a gene: 11. The CDR3 nucleotides read TGCGCCAGCAGCCAAGAGTTGATAAGACAGGGGATGAATGAAAAACTGTTTTTT. This codes for CASSQELIRQGMNEKLFF.

The chain recombines TRBV7-2 with TRBJ1-2, with TRBD1 matching 8 bases. Looked up from germline, CDR1 is SGHTA and CDR2 is FQGNSA. The CDR3 length is 16 residues. V dropped 1 base and J dropped 4; count of bases not matched to a gene: 8. CDR3 loop: CASSLVGGQDSYGYTF. CDR3 in DNA: TGTGCCAGCAGCTTAGTTGGGGGACAGGATAGCTATGGCTACACCTTC. The whole variable domain, filled in from reference TRBV7-2 and TRBJ1-2, reads GAGVSQSPSNKVTEKGKDVELRCDPISGHTALYWYRQSLGQGLEFLIYFQGNSAPDKSGLPSDRFSAERTGGSVSTLTIQRTQQEDSAVYLCASSLVGGQDSYGYTFGSGTRLTVV.

This chain uses TRBV20-1 with TRBJ2-1; the match to TRBD2 covers 9 bases. V trimming: 5 bases; J trimming: 9 bases; junction bases outside the gene matches: 2. There are 11 residues in the CDR3. Germline CDR1 DFQATT, CDR2 SNEGSKA (reference sequence). The CDR3 reads CSASSGAEQFF. In nucleotides, the CDR3 is TGCAGTGCTTCTAGCGGGGCTGAGCAGTTCTTC.

This clonotype was counted a few times. The chain has TRBV11-2 and TRBJ2-1; D is unresolved. The CDR3 runs 14 residues. Trimming removed 4 bases from V and 5 bases from J, with 12 bases in between. Germline loops: CDR1 SGHAT, CDR2 FQNNGV. In nucleotides, the CDR3 is TGTGCCAGCAGCTCCTACCTCCTAGACAATGAGCAGTTCTTC. Its protein is CASSSYLLDNEQFF.

This clonotype was observed many times. The chain carries TRBV27 and TRBJ2-7, with D possibly being TRBD2 (5 bases). This CDR3 comprises 15 residues. Germline values: CDR1 MNHEY, CDR2 SMNVEV (reference sequence). The V gene lost 7 bases and the J gene lost 4 bases, with 20 bases spanning the gap. The CDR3 DNA is TGTGCCAGCACTTACCGCCCCTCCCCGGGGTACGAGCAGTACTTC. Translated: CASTYRPSPGYEQYF.

This clonotype was seen a handful of times. The rearrangement links TRBV7-9 to TRBJ1-1; D is ambiguous. The germline CDR1 and CDR2 sequences are SEHNR and FQNEAQ (reference sequence). This CDR3 contains 14 residues. V dropped 1 base and J dropped 0 bases, with 6 bases sitting between them. The DNA of the CDR3 is TGTGCCAGCAGCTTAGAGGGCATGAACACTGAAGCTTTCTTT. Amino acids: CASSLEGMNTEAFF.

This clonotype was counted many times. The chain joins TRBV7-8 to TRBJ1-5; D unresolved. Germline V gene sequence: CDR1 SGHVS, CDR2 FQNEAQ. Trimming left V 7 bases short and J 0 bases short, with 13 bases between. This CDR3 region has 15 residues. CDR3 loop: CASTSRGNSNQPQHF. CDR3 in DNA: TGTGCCAGCACCTCCCGAGGGAATAGCAATCAGCCCCAGCATTTT.

The V call is TRBV7-6, the J call TRBJ2-1, with TRBD2 matching over 8 bases. The CDR3 totals 16 residues. The V gene end was trimmed by 1 base and the J gene end by 4 bases; junction bases not matched to a gene: 6. Germline CDR1 and CDR2: SGHVS and FNYEAQ. The CDR3 DNA reads TGTGCCAGCAGCTTAGTAGGCGGGGGGATATACAATGAGCAGTTCTTC. This gives the protein CASSLVGGGIYNEQFF.

This clonotype was counted a few times. The V and J genes are TRBV29-1 and TRBJ2-1; D may match TRBD1 or TRBD2 (6 bases each). Trimming removed 7 bases from V and 7 bases from J, with 17 bases in between. Germline V gene lookup returns CDR1 SQVTM and CDR2 ANQGSEA. This CDR3 contains 13 residues. CDR3 in DNA: TGCAGCGCCCGGGGGCTCTTCGGGAATGAGCAGTTCTTC. Residues: CSARGLFGNEQFF.

The chain links TRBV12-3 or TRBV12-4 to TRBJ1-3, with TRBD1 matching 8 bases. V lost 5 bases to trimming and J lost 2 bases; unmatched junction nucleotides: 8. The CDR3 has 16 amino acids. CDR3 coding DNA: TGTGCCAGCAGTCTAACTCGGACAGGGCCTGGAAACACCATATATTTT. Amino acid sequence: CASSLTRTGPGNTIYF.

The rearrangement links TRBV20-1 to TRBJ1-3, with TRBD1 matching 7 bases. V was clipped by 0 bases and J by 2 bases; unmatched bases: 7. Germline-derived CDR1 and CDR2 are DFQATT and SNEGSKA (reference sequence). The CDR3 is made up of 16 amino acids. The CDR3 spells CSARDPAQGTGNTIYF. Written as DNA, the CDR3 is TGCAGTGCTAGAGATCCGGCACAGGGGACTGGAAACACCATATATTTT.

V and J are TRBV29-1 and TRBJ2-7; D unresolved. V was clipped by 7 bases and J by 2 bases, with 12 bases between them. The CDR3 runs 12 residues. The germline CDR1 and CDR2 sequences are SQVTM and ANQGSEA. Here the CDR3 DNA reads TGCAGCGCATCGGAAGGTCCCTACGAGCAGTACTTC. It is translated as CSASEGPYEQYF.

This clonotype was recorded at least ten times. The chain links TRBV9 to TRBJ2-1; 7 bases align to TRBD1. V dropped 5 bases and J dropped 8; count of bases not matched to a gene: 13. The germline CDR1 and CDR2 sequences are SGDLS and YYNGEE. This CDR3 spans 15 amino acids. DNA for the CDR3: TGTGCCAGCAGTTTCGGGACAGTCCCCCTTTATGAGCAGTTCTTC. Protein sequence: CASSFGTVPLYEQFF.

This rearrangement joins TRBV5-6 to TRBJ2-7; 9 nucleotides align to TRBD1. V lost 5 bases, J lost 3 bases, and 9 bases stayed unmatched. The germline CDR1 and CDR2 sequences are SGHDT and YYEEEE. The CDR3 has 15 amino acids. The CDR3 DNA follows: TGTGCCAGCAGAAGACGGACAGGGGAGCTCTACGAGCAGTACTTC. Its translation: CASRRRTGELYEQYF.

This clonotype occurred many times. This chain links TRBV29-1 with TRBJ2-1; TRBD2 aligns across 8 bases. The CDR3 has 13 residues. Unmatched junction bases numbered 2, after V lost 6 bases and J lost 1 base. Germline CDR1 and CDR2: SQVTM and ANQGSEA. The CDR3 DNA follows: TGCAGCGTCCGGGGGGGGTCCTACAATGAGCAGTTCTTC. As protein: CSVRGGSYNEQFF.

This clonotype was recorded many times. The junction differs from germline at one of its ends, possibly a read error. This rearrangement joins TRBV10-3 to TRBJ2-2, with 8 bases lining up with TRBD1. This CDR3 has 14 residues. The germline CDR1 and CDR2 sequences are ENHRY and SYGVKD. CDR3 protein: CAIWQGAKTGELFF. The CDR3 coding sequence is TGTGCCATCTGGCAGGGGGCGAAAACCGGGGAGCTGTTTTTT.

The chain combines TRBV29-1 with TRBJ2-3; D not certain. Deletions cut 7 bases from V and 0 bases from J, with 14 bases between. CDR3 length equals 14 residues. CDR1 is SQVTM and CDR2 is ANQGSEA in the germline V gene. The CDR3 DNA reads TGCAGCGCTGGTGGTACAGCTAGCACAGATACGCAGTATTTT. It codes for CSAGGTASTDTQYF.

This clonotype has only a few counts. This sequence joins TRBV14 and TRBJ1-1, with 9 bases fitting TRBD1. V lost 4 bases, J lost 8 bases, and 8 bases stayed unmatched. This CDR3 is 14 amino acids long. The germline V gene has CDR1 SGHDN and CDR2 FVKESK. The CDR3, as DNA: TGTGCCAGCAGCCTTCGGACAGGGGCCTCGGAAGCTTTCTTT. This encodes CASSLRTGASEAFF.

In its sample, this clonotype was seen a few times. CDR3: CSARMDADTQYF. DNA of the CDR3: TGCAGTGCTAGAATGGACGCAGATACGCAGTATTTT. This rearrangement joins TRBV20-1 to TRBJ2-3; D gene uncertain. The CDR3 length is 12 residues. V was clipped by 2 bases and J by 4 bases, with 7 bases between them. The germline gives CDR1 DFQATT, CDR2 SNEGSKA (reference sequence).

A few counts support this clonotype. The V and J genes are TRBV4-2 and TRBJ2-1; possible D gene TRBD2, 5 bases. This CDR3 is built from 15 residues. The V gene's germline CDR1 is LGHNA and CDR2 YNFKEQ. V lost 0 bases, J lost 5 bases, and 11 bases lay in between. CDR3 sequence: CASSQERARHNEQFF. In DNA, the CDR3 is TGTGCCAGCAGCCAAGAGCGGGCCCGACACAATGAGCAGTTCTTC.

The rearrangement uses TRBV6-1 and TRBJ2-7; 9 bases line up with TRBD1. This CDR3 is built from 15 residues. Germline V gene lookup returns CDR1 MNHNS and CDR2 SASEGT. Germline trimming cut 5 bases from V and 5 bases from J; bases unmatched to any gene: 10. The CDR3 DNA follows: TGTGCCAGCAGTCTGGACAGGGGCGAGGTCCACGAGCAGTACTTC. Its translation is CASSLDRGEVHEQYF.